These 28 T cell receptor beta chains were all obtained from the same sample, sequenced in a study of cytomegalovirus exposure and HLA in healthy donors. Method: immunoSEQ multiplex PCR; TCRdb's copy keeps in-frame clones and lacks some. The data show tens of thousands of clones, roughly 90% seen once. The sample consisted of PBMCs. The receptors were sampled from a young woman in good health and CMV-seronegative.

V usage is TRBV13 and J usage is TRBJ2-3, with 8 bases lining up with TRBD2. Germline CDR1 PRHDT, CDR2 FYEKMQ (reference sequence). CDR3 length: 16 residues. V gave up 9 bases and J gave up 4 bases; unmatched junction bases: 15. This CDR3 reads CASGQNSGMVADTQYF. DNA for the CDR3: TGTGCCAGTGGACAAAATAGCGGGATGGTAGCAGATACGCAGTATTTT.

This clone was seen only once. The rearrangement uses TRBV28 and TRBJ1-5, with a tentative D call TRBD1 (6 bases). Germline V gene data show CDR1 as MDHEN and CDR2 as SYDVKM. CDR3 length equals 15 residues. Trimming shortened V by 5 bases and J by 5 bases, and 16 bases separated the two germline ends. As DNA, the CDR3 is TGTGCCAGCAGTATACTAGGCAGGGGTGATCAGCCCCAGCATTTT. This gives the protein CASSILGRGDQPQHF.

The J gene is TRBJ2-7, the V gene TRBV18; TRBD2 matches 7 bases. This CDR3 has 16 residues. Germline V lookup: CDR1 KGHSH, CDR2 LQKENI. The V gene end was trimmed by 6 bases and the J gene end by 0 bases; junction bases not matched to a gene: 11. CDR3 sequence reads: CASSPLGTTSSYEQYF. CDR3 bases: TGTGCCAGCTCCCCCCTGGGGACTACGAGCTCCTACGAGCAGTACTTC.

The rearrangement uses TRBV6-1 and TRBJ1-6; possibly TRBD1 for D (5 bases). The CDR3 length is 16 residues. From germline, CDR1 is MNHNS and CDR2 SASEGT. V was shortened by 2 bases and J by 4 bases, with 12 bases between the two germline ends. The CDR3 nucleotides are TGTGCCAGCAGTGAAAGTCCGGGGACTTATAATTCACCCCTCCACTTT. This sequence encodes CASSESPGTYNSPLHF.

CDR3 sequence reads: CAWSVVGTVANTEAFF. The CDR3 DNA reads as TGTGCCTGGAGTGTTGTCGGGACAGTGGCGAACACTGAAGCTTTCTTT. The chain uses TRBV30 and TRBJ1-1, with 7 bases matching TRBD1. The V gene end was trimmed by 0 bases and the J gene end by 1 base; junction bases not matched to a gene: 8. Germline V lookup: CDR1 GTSNPN, CDR2 SVGIG (reference sequence). CDR3 length: 16 residues.

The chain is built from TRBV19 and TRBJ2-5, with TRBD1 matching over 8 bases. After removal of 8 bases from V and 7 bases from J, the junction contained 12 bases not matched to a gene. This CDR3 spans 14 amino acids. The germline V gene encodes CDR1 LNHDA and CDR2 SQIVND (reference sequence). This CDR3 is CASQDLGQDGTQYF. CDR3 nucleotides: TGTGCCAGTCAGGACTTGGGACAGGATGGGACCCAGTACTTC.

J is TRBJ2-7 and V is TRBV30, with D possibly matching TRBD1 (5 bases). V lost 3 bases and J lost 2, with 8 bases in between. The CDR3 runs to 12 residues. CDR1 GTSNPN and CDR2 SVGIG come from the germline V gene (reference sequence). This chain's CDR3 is CAWRGAPYEQYF. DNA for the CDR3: TGTGCCTGGAGAGGGGCTCCCTACGAGCAGTACTTC.

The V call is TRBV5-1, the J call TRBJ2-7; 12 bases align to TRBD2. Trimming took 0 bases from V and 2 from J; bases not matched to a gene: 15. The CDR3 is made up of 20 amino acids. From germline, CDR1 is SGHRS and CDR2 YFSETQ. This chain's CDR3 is CASSLETGTLAGGLTYEQYF. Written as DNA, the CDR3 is TGCGCCAGCAGCTTGGAGACCGGGACGCTAGCGGGAGGGCTGACCTACGAGCAGTACTTC.

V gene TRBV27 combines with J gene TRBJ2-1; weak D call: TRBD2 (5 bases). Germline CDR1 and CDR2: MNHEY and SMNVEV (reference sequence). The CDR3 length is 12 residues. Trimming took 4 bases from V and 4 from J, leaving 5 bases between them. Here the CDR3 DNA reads TGTGCCAGCAGTTCGGGGTACAATGAGCAGTTCTTC. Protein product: CASSSGYNEQFF.

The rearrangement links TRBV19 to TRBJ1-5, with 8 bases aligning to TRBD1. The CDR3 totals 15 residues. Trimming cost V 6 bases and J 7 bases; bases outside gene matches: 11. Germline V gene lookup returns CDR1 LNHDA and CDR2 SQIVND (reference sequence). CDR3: CASSRSGGGGQPQHF. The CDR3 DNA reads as TGTGCCAGTAGCCGATCAGGGGGCGGGGGACAGCCCCAGCATTTT.

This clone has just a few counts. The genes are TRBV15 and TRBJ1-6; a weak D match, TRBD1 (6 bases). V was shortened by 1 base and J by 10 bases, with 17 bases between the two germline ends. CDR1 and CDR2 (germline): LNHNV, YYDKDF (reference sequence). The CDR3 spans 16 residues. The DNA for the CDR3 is TGTGCCACCAGCAGAGCCCGCGACAGGATTGGATCACCCCTCCACTTT. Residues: CATSRARDRIGSPLHF.

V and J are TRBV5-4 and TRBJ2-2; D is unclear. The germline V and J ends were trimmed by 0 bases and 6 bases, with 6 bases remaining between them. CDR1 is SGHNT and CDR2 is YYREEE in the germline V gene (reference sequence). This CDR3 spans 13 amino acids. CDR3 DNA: TGTGCCAGCAGCTTGGCTAGATCCGGGGAGCTGTTTTTT. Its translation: CASSLARSGELFF.

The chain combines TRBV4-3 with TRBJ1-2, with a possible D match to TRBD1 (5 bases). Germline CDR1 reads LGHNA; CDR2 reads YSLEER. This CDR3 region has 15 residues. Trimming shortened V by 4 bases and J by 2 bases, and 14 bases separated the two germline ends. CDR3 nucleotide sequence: TGCGCCAGCAGCCCTAGACAGCTACAGAACTATGGCTACACCTTC. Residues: CASSPRQLQNYGYTF.

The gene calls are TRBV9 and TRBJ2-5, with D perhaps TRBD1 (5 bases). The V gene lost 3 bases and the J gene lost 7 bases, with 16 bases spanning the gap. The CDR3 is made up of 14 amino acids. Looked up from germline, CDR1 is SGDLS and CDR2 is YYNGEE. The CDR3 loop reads CASSEQWATGTQYF. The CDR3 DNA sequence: TGTGCCAGCAGCGAGCAGTGGGCCACAGGGACCCAGTACTTC.

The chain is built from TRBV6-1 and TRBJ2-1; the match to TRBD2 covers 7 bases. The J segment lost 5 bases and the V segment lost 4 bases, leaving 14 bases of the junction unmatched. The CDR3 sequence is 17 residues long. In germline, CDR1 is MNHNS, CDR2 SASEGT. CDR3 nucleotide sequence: TGTGCCAGCAGTGCAACGGGAGGATTTACCTTCGACAATGAGCAGTTCTTC. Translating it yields CASSATGGFTFDNEQFF.

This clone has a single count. The CDR3 sequence is CASGHAARQADFSGNTIYF. For the CDR3, the DNA is TGTGCCAGCGGCCATGCGGCGAGGCAGGCGGACTTCTCTGGAAACACCATATATTTT. V usage is TRBV6-4 and J usage is TRBJ1-3; no reliable D call. This CDR3 spans 19 amino acids. Germline V gives CDR1 MRHNA, CDR2 SNTAGT. V lost 8 bases to trimming and J lost 0 bases, with 26 bases between them.

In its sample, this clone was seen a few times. In nucleotides, the CDR3 is TGTGCCAGCAGCCTCGGACAGGGCGCCTACGAGCAGTACTTC. It translates to CASSLGQGAYEQYF. The chain couples TRBV7-6 to TRBJ2-7; 8 nucleotides agree with TRBD1. The V segment lost 5 bases and the J segment 2 bases; nucleotides outside the gene matches: 5. CDR3 length: 14 residues. The germline V gene has CDR1 SGHVS and CDR2 FNYEAQ.

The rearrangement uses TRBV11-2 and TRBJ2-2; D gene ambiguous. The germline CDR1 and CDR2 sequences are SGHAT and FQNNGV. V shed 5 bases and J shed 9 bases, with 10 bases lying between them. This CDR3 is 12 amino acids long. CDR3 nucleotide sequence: TGTGCCAGCAGCCCAGGTCTCCGGGAGCTGTTTTTT. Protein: CASSPGLRELFF.

CDR3 loop: CASSKPERPLRNSPLHF. The CDR3, as DNA: TGTGCCAGCAGCAAACCCGAGAGGCCGCTTAGAAATTCACCCCTCCACTTT. The chain couples TRBV21-1 to TRBJ1-6. TRBV21-1 is listed as a pseudogene. The CDR3 spans 17 residues.

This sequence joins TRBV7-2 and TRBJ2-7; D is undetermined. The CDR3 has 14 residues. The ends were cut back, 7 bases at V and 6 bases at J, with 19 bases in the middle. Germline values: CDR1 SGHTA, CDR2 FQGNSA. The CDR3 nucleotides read TGTGCCAGCATGCTCGCCGGGTCCGCCGGCGAGCAGTACTTC. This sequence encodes CASMLAGSAGEQYF.

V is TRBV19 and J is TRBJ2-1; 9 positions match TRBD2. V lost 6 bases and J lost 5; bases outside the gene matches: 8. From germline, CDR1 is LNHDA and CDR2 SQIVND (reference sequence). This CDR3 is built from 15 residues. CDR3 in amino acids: CASRQRGDKDNEQFF. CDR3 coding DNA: TGTGCCAGTAGGCAGCGGGGGGATAAAGACAATGAGCAGTTCTTC.

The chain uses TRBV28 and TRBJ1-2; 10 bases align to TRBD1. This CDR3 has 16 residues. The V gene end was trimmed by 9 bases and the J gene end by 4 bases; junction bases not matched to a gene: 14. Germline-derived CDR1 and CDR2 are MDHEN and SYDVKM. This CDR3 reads CASVDYRTGGIYGYTF. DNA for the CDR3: TGTGCCAGTGTCGATTATAGGACAGGGGGGATCTATGGCTACACCTTC.

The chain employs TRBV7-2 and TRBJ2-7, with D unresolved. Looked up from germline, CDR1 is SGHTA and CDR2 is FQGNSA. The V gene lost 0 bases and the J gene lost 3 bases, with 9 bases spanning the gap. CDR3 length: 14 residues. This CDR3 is CASSLAQTGYEQYF. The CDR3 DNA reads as TGTGCCAGCAGCTTAGCCCAAACCGGCTACGAGCAGTACTTC.

CDR3 protein: CASRLAANQETQYF. The CDR3 DNA sequence: TGTGCCAGCAGACTAGCGGCTAATCAAGAGACCCAGTACTTC. The J gene is TRBJ2-5, the V gene TRBV27, with 8 bases identical to TRBD2. Germline CDR1 is MNHEY and CDR2 is SMNVEV (reference sequence). The CDR3 runs to 14 residues. V shed 6 bases, J shed 2 bases, and the junction held 5 bases outside the gene matches.

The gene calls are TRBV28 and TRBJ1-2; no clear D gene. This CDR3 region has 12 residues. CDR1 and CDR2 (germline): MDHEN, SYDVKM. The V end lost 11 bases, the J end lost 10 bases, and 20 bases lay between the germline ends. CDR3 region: CAGRTASRIYTF. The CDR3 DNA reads TGTGCCGGGAGGACGGCCTCTCGTATCTACACCTTC.

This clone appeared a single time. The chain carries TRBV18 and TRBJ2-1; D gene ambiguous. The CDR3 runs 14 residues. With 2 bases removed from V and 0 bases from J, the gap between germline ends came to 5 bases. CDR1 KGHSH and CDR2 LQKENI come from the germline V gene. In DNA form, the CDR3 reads TGTGCCAGCTCACCAGGTAGCTCCTACAATGAGCAGTTCTTC. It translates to CASSPGSSYNEQFF. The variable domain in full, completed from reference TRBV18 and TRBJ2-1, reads NAGVMQNPRHLVRRRGQEARLRCSPMKGHSHVYWYRQLPEEGLKFMVYLQKENIIDESGMPKERFSAEFPKEGPSILRIQQVVRGDSAAYFCASSPGSSYNEQFFGPGTRLTVL.

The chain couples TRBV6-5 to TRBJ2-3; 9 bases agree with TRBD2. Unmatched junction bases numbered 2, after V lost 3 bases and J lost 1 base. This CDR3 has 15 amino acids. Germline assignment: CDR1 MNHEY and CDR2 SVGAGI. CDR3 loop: CASSYRGGGTDTQYF. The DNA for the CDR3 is TGTGCCAGCAGTTATCGCGGGGGGGGCACAGATACGCAGTATTTT.

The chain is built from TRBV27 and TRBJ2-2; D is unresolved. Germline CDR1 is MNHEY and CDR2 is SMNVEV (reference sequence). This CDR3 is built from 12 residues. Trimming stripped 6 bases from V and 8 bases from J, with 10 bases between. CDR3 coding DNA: TGTGCCAGCAGACTCGGGTTAGGGGAGCTGTTTTTT. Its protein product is CASRLGLGELFF.